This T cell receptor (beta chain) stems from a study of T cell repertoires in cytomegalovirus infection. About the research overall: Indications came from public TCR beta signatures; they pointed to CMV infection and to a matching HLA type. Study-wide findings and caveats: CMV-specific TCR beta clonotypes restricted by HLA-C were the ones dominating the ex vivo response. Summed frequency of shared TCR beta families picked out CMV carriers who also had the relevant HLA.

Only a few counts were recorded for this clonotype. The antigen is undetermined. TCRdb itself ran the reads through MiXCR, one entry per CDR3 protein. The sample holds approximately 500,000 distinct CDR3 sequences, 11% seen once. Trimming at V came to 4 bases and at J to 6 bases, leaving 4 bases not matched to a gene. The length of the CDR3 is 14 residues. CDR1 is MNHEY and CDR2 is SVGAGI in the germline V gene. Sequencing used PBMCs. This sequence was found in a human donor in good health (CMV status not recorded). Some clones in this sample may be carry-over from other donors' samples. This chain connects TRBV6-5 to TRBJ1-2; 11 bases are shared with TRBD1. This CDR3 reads CASSSRTGGDGYTF. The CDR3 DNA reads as TGTGCCAGCAGTTCACGGACAGGGGGCGATGGCTACACCTTC.